This passage covers 16 T cell receptor beta chains from one sample sequenced in a study of post-analysis software for immune sequencing data. Findings and limits, study-wide: Relative to controls, patients had five TRBV segments at higher frequency, with TRBV5-6, TRBV5-1 and TRBV20-1 among these.

No antigen has been identified for these receptors. Unique molecular identifiers were built into the TCR beta cDNA libraries. TCRdb used MiXCR to reprocess the PCR reads, holding one entry per CDR3 protein. The sample has some 800,000 distinct CDR3 sequences; approximately 44% are singletons. Source material: blood. The origin of the receptors is a girl between 10 and 17 years old with multiple sclerosis.

This sequence joins TRBV7-9 and TRBJ2-5; TRBD2 might be the D (6 bases). Looked up from germline, CDR1 is SEHNR and CDR2 is FQNEAQ (reference sequence). The CDR3 loop spans 16 amino acids. The V end lost 6 bases, the J end lost 4 bases, and 21 bases lay between the germline ends. CDR3 nucleotides: TGTGCCAGCAGACCCCTTCCGGGGGACGGAGGAGAGACCCAGTACTTC. This sequence encodes CASRPLPGDGGETQYF.

This clonotype was seen more than once but under ten times. The gene calls are TRBV9 and TRBJ2-7, with TRBD2 matching 7 bases. CDR3 length: 14 amino acids. The trim removed 1 base at V and 5 bases at J, leaving 6 bases unmatched. Germline-derived CDR1 and CDR2 are SGDLS and YYNGEE. This chain's CDR3 is CASSVTGDYHEQYF. CDR3 sequence (DNA): TGTGCCAGCAGCGTAACGGGGGACTACCACGAGCAGTACTTC.

The chain recombines TRBV5-6 with TRBJ1-1; D is unresolved. CDR1 and CDR2 from the germline V gene are SGHDT and YYEEEE. The V end was cut by 3 bases, the J end by 4 bases, with 16 bases between. CDR3 length: 15 amino acids. The CDR3 loop is CASSSTQREPTEAFF. The CDR3 DNA sequence: TGTGCCAGCAGCTCCACCCAAAGGGAGCCCACTGAAGCTTTCTTT.

V is TRBV12-5 and J is TRBJ2-5; D call uncertain. The CDR3 runs to 14 residues. Germline loops: CDR1 LGHNT, CDR2 FRNRAP. The germline V and J ends were trimmed by 5 bases and 0 bases, with 10 bases remaining between them. This chain's CDR3 is CASGPSENQETQYF. CDR3 DNA: TGTGCTAGTGGTCCCTCGGAGAACCAAGAGACCCAGTACTTC. The variable domain in full, completed from reference TRBV12-5 and TRBJ2-5, reads DARVTQTPRHKVTEMGQEVTMRCQPILGHNTVFWYRQTMMQGLELLAYFRNRAPLDDSGMPKDRFSAEMPDATLATLKIQPSEPRDSAVYFCASGPSENQETQYFGPGTRLLVL.

The rearrangement links TRBV27 to TRBJ2-1; tentative D call: TRBD1 (6 bases). V was clipped by 7 bases and J by 2 bases, with 12 bases between them. The germline V gene has CDR1 MNHEY and CDR2 SMNVEV (reference sequence). This CDR3 has 14 amino acids. The CDR3 loop reads CASKRGQTYNEQFF. The DNA of the CDR3 is TGTGCCAGCAAGAGGGGACAAACCTACAATGAGCAGTTCTTC.

This clonotype was observed a few times. The chain carries TRBV20-1 and TRBJ1-2; D perhaps matches TRBD1 (5 bases). In germline, CDR1 is DFQATT, CDR2 SNEGSKA (reference sequence). The V gene lost 3 bases and the J gene lost 2 bases, with 16 bases spanning the gap. CDR3 length: 15 amino acids. The CDR3 DNA reads as TGCAGTGCTAGCGGCGGGCCTGGGGGGAACTATGGCTACACCTTC. It specifies CSASGGPGGNYGYTF.

This clonotype was seen more than once but under ten times. This chain connects TRBV27 to TRBJ2-3; D remains unclear. CDR1 and CDR2 from the germline V gene are MNHEY and SMNVEV (reference sequence). With 5 bases removed from V and 3 bases from J, the gap between germline ends came to 15 bases. This CDR3 is 15 amino acids long. The DNA of the CDR3 is TGTGCCAGCAGTCCTCGGGCAGGTACGACAGATACGCAGTATTTT. Protein sequence: CASSPRAGTTDTQYF.

This clonotype has a handful of counts. The chain couples TRBV6-5 to TRBJ2-4; no clear D. TRBJ2-7 matches the DNA end more closely, so the J call is doubtful. The CDR3 totals 11 residues. The germline V gene encodes CDR1 MNHEY and CDR2 SVGAGI. DNA for the CDR3: TGTGCCAGCAGGCTCCTCCACGAGCAGTACTTC. Its protein is CASRLLHEQYF.

The chain carries TRBV29-1 and TRBJ1-2; D gene ambiguous. V was pared by 1 base and J by 6 bases, with 9 bases between. The V gene's germline CDR1 is SQVTM and CDR2 ANQGSEA. This CDR3 comprises 12 residues. In DNA, the CDR3 is TGCAGCGTTGAAGGTGAAGGGAATGGCTACACCTTC. This codes for CSVEGEGNGYTF.

V and J are TRBV27 and TRBJ2-1; weak D call: TRBD2 (6 bases). CDR1 is MNHEY, CDR2 SMNVEV, per germline (reference sequence). Trimming shortened V by 10 bases and J by 1 base, and 14 bases separated the two germline ends. The CDR3 runs to 14 residues. The CDR3 reads CATAGYGSYNEQFF. As DNA, the CDR3 is TGTGCCACCGCGGGGTATGGATCCTACAATGAGCAGTTCTTC.

The chain carries TRBV20-1 and TRBJ2-5; 7 bases match TRBD1. V was clipped by 3 bases and J by 5 bases; unmatched bases: 9. Germline V gene sequence: CDR1 DFQATT, CDR2 SNEGSKA (reference sequence). The CDR3 runs to 14 residues. The CDR3 region is CSARGQGVRETQYF. The CDR3 DNA is TGCAGTGCTAGGGGGCAGGGGGTTAGGGAGACCCAGTACTTC.

Concerning this clonotype itself: One end of the junction does not line up with germline, which may come from a read error. CDR3 nucleotides: TGTGCCTGCAGTTACTCGGGGAGCTCCTACGAGCAGTACTTC. Its translation: CACSYSGSSYEQYF. The chain joins TRBV6-5 to TRBJ2-7, with D possibly TRBD2 on 5 matching bases. Germline-derived CDR1 and CDR2 are MNHEY and SVGAGI. The CDR3 consists of 14 residues.

The chain joins TRBV4-1 to TRBJ2-1; D is undetermined. This CDR3 is 15 amino acids long. The V gene lost 3 bases and the J gene lost 0 bases, with 9 bases spanning the gap. Germline V CDR1 and CDR2: MGHRA, YSYEKL. The chain's CDR3 is CASSQADGSYNEQFF. CDR3 nucleotides: TGCGCCAGCAGCCAGGCAGACGGCTCCTACAATGAGCAGTTCTTC.

The table lists this clonotype with a few counts. The J gene is TRBJ2-3, the V gene TRBV20-1, with D possibly TRBD2 on 5 matching bases. CDR1 and CDR2 from the germline V gene are DFQATT and SNEGSKA (reference sequence). There are 14 residues in the CDR3. Trimming left V 3 bases short and J 3 bases short, with 13 bases between. The CDR3 region is CSASSGVWTDTQYF. The CDR3 bases are TGCAGTGCTAGTTCCGGGGTTTGGACAGATACGCAGTATTTT.

This sequence joins TRBV7-9 and TRBJ2-5; D is tentatively TRBD1 or TRBD2 (6 bases each). The DNA end is more similar to TRBJ2-7, so the J call may be wrong. The CDR3 runs 13 residues. Germline CDR1 SEHNR, CDR2 FQNEAQ (reference sequence). CDR3 DNA: TGTGCCAGCAGCCAACTGGGGGGCCGCGAGCAGTACTTC. This sequence encodes CASSQLGGREQYF.

Comments on this clonotype: The junction departs from germline at one end; a sequencing error may be responsible. The rearrangement links TRBV9 to TRBJ2-1, with D maybe TRBD2 (5 bases). Germline V gene sequence: CDR1 SGDLS, CDR2 YYNGEE. The CDR3 sequence is 15 residues long. As DNA, the CDR3 is TGTGCCAGCAGCCCTCGAGCGGCAATCTACAATGAACAGTTCTTC. Amino acid sequence: CASSPRAAIYNEQFF.